These 18 T cell receptor beta chains originate from one sample sequenced in a study of blood T cells in healthy people across ages. The authors ran a second PCR of about 6 to 11 cycles using a sample-barcoded 5' primer and a J-beta primer mix. Each CDR3 protein is one row after TCRdb ran MiXCR on the 5' RACE reads. The sample lists 850,000 to 1,000,000 distinct CDR3 sequences; roughly half were seen once. The material sequenced was blood. These TCRs come from a woman aged 55-69 years in good health.

The chain links TRBV29-1 to TRBJ2-7; TRBD2 matches at 9 bases. V gave up 4 bases and J gave up 6 bases; unmatched junction bases: 7. The CDR3 is made up of 13 amino acids. Germline CDR1 is SQVTM and CDR2 is ANQGSEA. This CDR3 is CSVASGARGEQYF. CDR3 DNA sequence: TGCAGCGTTGCTAGCGGGGCTAGGGGCGAGCAGTACTTC.

The chain has TRBV6-1 and TRBJ1-5, with 8 bases fitting TRBD1. Germline values: CDR1 MNHNS, CDR2 SASEGT. The CDR3 has 13 residues. V gave up 9 bases and J gave up 0 bases; unmatched junction bases: 1. For the CDR3, the DNA is TGTGCCAGTGGACAGGGTAGCAATCAGCCCCAGCATTTT. Translated: CASGQGSNQPQHF.

There are a few counts of this clonotype. The CDR3 nucleotides are TGCGCCAGCAGCCAAGAGGCGGGACGGTACACCTACGAGCAGTACTTC. It encodes CASSQEAGRYTYEQYF. The V call is TRBV4-3, the J call TRBJ2-7, with D possibly matching TRBD2 (6 bases). Trimming cost V 0 bases and J 2 bases, with 14 bases left between them. Germline V gene sequence: CDR1 LGHNA, CDR2 YSLEER. This CDR3 has 16 amino acids.

This clonotype was detected a few times. The rearrangement joins TRBV24-1 to TRBJ2-7; 8 bases match TRBD1. CDR1 is KGHDR and CDR2 is SFDVKD in the germline V gene. V lost 2 bases, J lost 4 bases, and 9 bases stayed unmatched. This CDR3 is 16 amino acids long. The DNA for the CDR3 is TGTGCCACCAGTGATTCTGGACAGGGTAGGATTTACGAGCAGTACTTC. This codes for CATSDSGQGRIYEQYF.

The chain combines TRBV28 with TRBJ2-2; no reliable D call. The V end lost 8 bases, the J end lost 5 bases, and 9 bases lay between the germline ends. This CDR3 has 12 amino acids. Germline V gene sequence: CDR1 MDHEN, CDR2 SYDVKM. The CDR3 nucleotides are TGTGCCAGCGAACGACGGACCGGGGAGCTGTTTTTT. Translating it yields CASERRTGELFF.

The chain is built from TRBV24-1 and TRBJ2-1; 11 bases fit TRBD2. After removal of 4 bases from V and 3 bases from J, the junction contained 4 bases not matched to a gene. This CDR3 has 16 amino acids. CDR1 KGHDR and CDR2 SFDVKD come from the germline V gene. The CDR3 protein is CATSDPTSGNYNEQFF. DNA for the CDR3: TGTGCCACCAGTGACCCGACTAGCGGGAACTACAATGAGCAGTTCTTC.

The chain employs TRBV20-1 and TRBJ2-1; a weak D match, TRBD2 (6 bases). This CDR3 region has 13 residues. The ends were cut back, 4 bases at V and 5 bases at J, with 12 bases in the middle. CDR1 is DFQATT and CDR2 is SNEGSKA in the germline V gene (reference sequence). The CDR3 DNA is TGCAGTGCTAAGGACTACCTCGACAATGAGCAGTTCTTC. Its translation: CSAKDYLDNEQFF.

A single count supports this clonotype. The chain carries TRBV5-1 and TRBJ2-5; TRBD2 agrees at 7 bases. CDR3 length: 16 residues. Germline V gives CDR1 SGHRS, CDR2 YFSETQ. V lost 0 bases, J lost 2 bases, and 7 bases stayed unmatched. The CDR3 DNA sequence: TGCGCCAGCAGCTTGGTTGCTAGCGGACCACAAGAGACCCAGTACTTC. It is translated as CASSLVASGPQETQYF. Full variable domain (outside the CDR3, taken from reference TRBV5-1 and TRBJ2-5): KAGVTQTPRYLIKTRGQQVTLSCSPISGHRSVSWYQQTPGQGLQFLFEYFSETQRNKGNFPGRFSGRQFSNSRSEMNVSTLELGDSALYLCASSLVASGPQETQYFGPGTRLLVL.

In its sample, this clonotype was seen a few times. The CDR3 loop is CASSLFGGSDNEQFF. The CDR3 nucleotides read TGTGCCAGCAGCTTATTTGGGGGAAGTGACAATGAGCAGTTCTTC. This sequence joins TRBV7-9 and TRBJ2-1, with D perhaps being TRBD1 or TRBD2 (5 bases each). Germline V gene lookup returns CDR1 SEHNR and CDR2 FQNEAQ (reference sequence). Trimming removed 2 bases from V and 5 bases from J, with 13 bases in between. The CDR3 runs to 15 residues. Filled out from reference TRBV7-9 and TRBJ2-1, the complete variable domain reads DTGVSQNPRHKITKRGQNVTFRCDPISEHNRLYWYRQTLGQGPEFLTYFQNEAQLEKSRLLSDRFSAERPKGSFSTLEIQRTEQGDSAMYLCASSLFGGSDNEQFFGPGTRLTVL.

Only one count was recorded for this clonotype. This chain uses TRBV2 with TRBJ2-5; D not certain. The germline V gene has CDR1 SNHLY and CDR2 FYNNEI. The germline V and J ends were trimmed by 3 bases and 3 bases, with 11 bases remaining between them. The CDR3 contains 14 residues. CDR3 sequence reads: CASSEARSEETQYF. The CDR3 region has the DNA TGTGCCAGCAGTGAGGCACGCTCTGAAGAGACCCAGTACTTC.

This clonotype was counted only a few times. For the CDR3, the DNA is TGTGCCAGCAGCTCCGTTAAACAGGGGCAGGGAGAGACCCAGTACTTC. Translated, it gives CASSSVKQGQGETQYF. The chain is built from TRBV7-7 and TRBJ2-5, with 7 nucleotides matching TRBD1. CDR1 and CDR2 from the germline V gene are SSHAT and FNYEAQ (reference sequence). The CDR3 is 16 amino acids. J lost 4 bases, V lost 4 bases, and 12 bases had no gene match.

V and J are TRBV6-2 or TRBV6-3 and TRBJ2-4; TRBD1 matches at 7 bases. The J call is doubtful: the DNA matches TRBJ2-7 better. The CDR3 extends over 13 amino acids. The germline V gene has CDR1 MNHEY and CDR2 SVGEGT. The CDR3 nucleotides are TGTGCCAGCAACGAGGCAGGGGGAAACGAGCAGTACTTC. Translating gives CASNEAGGNEQYF.

J is TRBJ2-1 and V is TRBV20-1; 7 bases are a match to TRBD2. The J call could be wrong; TRBJ2-7 is a better fit for the DNA end. This CDR3 has 13 amino acids. CDR1 is DFQATT and CDR2 is SNEGSKA in the germline V gene (reference sequence). This CDR3 reads CSVGTTAYNEQYF. The CDR3 bases are TGCAGTGTAGGGACTACCGCGTACAATGAGCAGTACTTC.

The J gene is TRBJ2-5, the V gene TRBV7-2; D is ambiguous. This CDR3 has 11 residues. Germline CDR1 is SGHTA and CDR2 is FQGNSA. The V and J ends lost 1 base and 7 bases respectively, with 4 bases between them. The CDR3 DNA follows: TGTGCCAGCAGCTTAGAGGCGACCCAGTACTTC. This codes for CASSLEATQYF.

This clonotype was seen a few times. This chain links TRBV20-1 with TRBJ2-7; tentatively, D is TRBD1 (7 bases). Trimming took off 1 base at V and 3 bases at J, with 13 bases between the two ends. Germline V gives CDR1 DFQATT, CDR2 SNEGSKA (reference sequence). The CDR3 is 14 amino acids. The CDR3 bases are TGCAGTGCTAGAGGGCAGGGGGGCCACTACGAGCAGTACTTC. Translating gives CSARGQGGHYEQYF.

The chain links TRBV15 to TRBJ2-1; 9 bases align to TRBD2. The V gene end was trimmed by 5 bases and the J gene end by 4 bases; junction bases not matched to a gene: 6. Germline-derived CDR1 and CDR2 are LNHNV and YYDKDF (reference sequence). The CDR3 contains 15 residues. The CDR3 reads CATSALTSGYNEQFF. CDR3 sequence (DNA): TGTGCCACCAGCGCCCTTACTAGCGGGTACAATGAGCAGTTCTTC.

This clonotype was seen only a few times. The chain combines TRBV6-1 with TRBJ1-2; D is uncertain. This CDR3 comprises 15 residues. Germline lookup yields CDR1 MNHNS and CDR2 SASEGT. Trimming shortened V by 2 bases and J by 5 bases, and 15 bases separated the two germline ends. CDR3 nucleotides: TGTGCCAGCAGTGAATCACTAGGCTATGTATATGGCTACACCTTC. It codes for CASSESLGYVYGYTF.

This clonotype was counted ten times or more. The V gene is TRBV4-1, the J gene TRBJ2-5; perhaps TRBD1 as D (5 bases). CDR1 MGHRA and CDR2 YSYEKL come from the germline V gene. V gave up 1 base and J gave up 0 bases, with 9 bases separating them. There are 15 residues in the CDR3. The DNA for the CDR3 is TGCGCCAGCAGCCAAGTGGGCAGGGACCAAGAGACCCAGTACTTC. Translation gives CASSQVGRDQETQYF.